One sample yielded the 25 T cell receptor beta chains listed below, sequenced in a study of blood T cell repertoires in COVID-19. Sequenced by immunoSEQ multiplex PCR; TCRdb stores in-frame clones only, minus some. The sample records more than 300,000 clones, around 88% being singletons. Sequencing input: peripheral blood. The receptors here all came from a woman aged 50 to 60 with acute or convalescent COVID-19.

The J gene is TRBJ2-7, the V gene TRBV5-1, with D maybe TRBD1 (5 bases). Germline lookup yields CDR1 SGHRS and CDR2 YFSETQ. The V end lost 1 base, the J end lost 5 bases, and 13 bases lay between the germline ends. The CDR3 contains 14 residues. CDR3 bases: TGCGCCAGCAGCTTGCACAGGTCTTTAAACGAGCAGTACTTC. Translation: CASSLHRSLNEQYF.

The chain is built from TRBV27 and TRBJ2-2; 13 bases line up with TRBD2. Germline trimming cut 3 bases from V and 4 bases from J; bases unmatched to any gene: 8. The CDR3 sequence is 18 residues long. Germline loops: CDR1 MNHEY, CDR2 SMNVEV (reference sequence). CDR3 sequence reads: CASSFSGLAGRGTGELFF. CDR3 bases: TGTGCCAGCAGTTTCTCGGGACTAGCGGGAAGGGGCACCGGGGAGCTGTTTTTT.

The chain combines TRBV7-2 with TRBJ2-2; 8 bases map to TRBD1. Trimming cost V 6 bases and J 5 bases; bases outside gene matches: 11. Germline CDR1 SGHTA, CDR2 FQGNSA. This CDR3 is built from 16 residues. The CDR3 protein is CASRRDRPVGTGELFF. CDR3 coding DNA: TGTGCCAGCAGGAGGGACAGGCCCGTTGGTACCGGGGAGCTGTTTTTT. Full variable domain (remainder filled in from reference TRBV7-2 and TRBJ2-2): GAGVSQSPSNKVTEKGKDVELRCDPISGHTALYWYRQSLGQGLEFLIYFQGNSAPDKSGLPSDRFSAERTGGSVSTLTIQRTQQEDSAVYLCASRRDRPVGTGELFFGEGSRLTVL.

The chain has TRBV28 and TRBJ1-5, with D unclear. The V and J ends lost 6 bases and 3 bases respectively, with 6 bases between them. Per germline, CDR1 MDHEN and CDR2 SYDVKM. The CDR3 covers 12 residues. The CDR3 region is CASSLYNQPQHF. CDR3 bases: TGTGCCAGCAGCCTATACAATCAGCCCCAGCATTTT.

This chain joins TRBV7-2 and TRBJ2-5; D gene unclear. The CDR3 extends over 15 amino acids. Between the trimmed V and J ends, which lost 0 bases and 2 bases, there was a span of 10 bases. Germline V lookup: CDR1 SGHTA, CDR2 FQGNSA. CDR3: CASSLAFRKQETQYF. CDR3 in DNA: TGTGCCAGCAGCTTAGCTTTCAGAAAGCAAGAGACCCAGTACTTC.

This rearrangement joins TRBV5-1 to TRBJ1-2; TRBD1 agrees at 9 bases. CDR1 and CDR2 (germline): SGHRS, YFSETQ. The V and J ends lost 2 bases and 8 bases, in that order; junction bases with no gene match: 7. This CDR3 is built from 14 residues. CDR3 in DNA: TGCGCCAGCAGCTTAACAGGGGGCGCAAAGGGCTACACCTTC. Amino acids: CASSLTGGAKGYTF.

The gene calls are TRBV5-1 and TRBJ1-2, with D unclear. V was trimmed by 0 bases and J by 8 bases, leaving 11 bases between them. The germline gives CDR1 SGHRS, CDR2 YFSETQ. The CDR3 extends over 13 amino acids. The CDR3 sequence is CASSLDITGGYTF. In nucleotides, the CDR3 is TGCGCCAGCAGCTTGGACATAACGGGAGGCTACACCTTC.

J is TRBJ2-7 and V is TRBV5-1; 7 bases align to TRBD1. The V gene's germline CDR1 is SGHRS and CDR2 YFSETQ. The length of the CDR3 is 15 residues. J was trimmed by 5 bases and V by 2 bases; bases with no gene match: 10. As DNA, the CDR3 is TGCGCCAGCAGCTTAGGGCAGGGGGAAATTAACGAGCAGTACTTC. Its translation is CASSLGQGEINEQYF.

The chain recombines TRBV7-9 with TRBJ2-3, with 8 positions matching TRBD2. CDR3 size: 14 residues. V lost 9 bases, J lost 4 bases, and 9 bases stayed unmatched. Germline CDR1 is SEHNR and CDR2 is FQNEAQ (reference sequence). CDR3 DNA sequence: TGTGCCAGTAGCCAAGCGGGAGTAGCAGATACGCAGTATTTT. Its protein is CASSQAGVADTQYF.

The CDR3 loop reads CASSLVGQRYGYTF. CDR3 nucleotides: TGTGCCAGCAGCTTAGTTGGACAGCGTTATGGCTACACCTTC. The chain couples TRBV7-2 to TRBJ1-2; D perhaps matches TRBD1 (6 bases). The germline V and J ends were trimmed by 1 base and 5 bases, with 11 bases remaining between them. Germline loops: CDR1 SGHTA, CDR2 FQGNSA. This CDR3 contains 14 residues.

The V call is TRBV5-1, the J call TRBJ2-3, with 9 bases that match TRBD2. Germline V gene lookup returns CDR1 SGHRS and CDR2 YFSETQ. This CDR3 is built from 16 residues. V shed 4 bases, J shed 5 bases, and the junction held 11 bases outside the gene matches. CDR3 amino acids: CASSPLQRGAVDTQYF. DNA for the CDR3: TGCGCCAGCAGCCCCCTGCAGCGGGGGGCGGTAGATACGCAGTATTTT.

This chain uses TRBV28 with TRBJ1-1; the match to TRBD1 covers 9 bases. CDR1 is MDHEN, CDR2 SYDVKM, per germline. The CDR3 covers 15 residues. J lost 4 bases, V lost 1 base, and 4 bases had no gene match. CDR3 nucleotide sequence: TGTGCCAGCAGTTTATCGTGGACAGGGGTCACTGAAGCTTTCTTT. Encoded protein: CASSLSWTGVTEAFF.

The rearrangement joins TRBV24-1 to TRBJ2-3; D is unresolved. This CDR3 comprises 13 residues. Germline lookup yields CDR1 KGHDR and CDR2 SFDVKD. V dropped 5 bases and J dropped 4 bases, with 9 bases sitting between them. The CDR3 DNA sequence: TGTGCCACCAGTGCCCCAAGCCCAGATACGCAGTATTTT. It encodes CATSAPSPDTQYF.

The chain recombines TRBV18 with TRBJ2-3; maybe TRBD2 (5 bases). Trimming cost V 0 bases and J 2 bases, with 9 bases left between them. The CDR3 is 15 residues long. Per the germline V gene, CDR1 is KGHSH and CDR2 is LQKENI. CDR3 sequence (DNA): TGTGCCAGCTCACCACCCGCGGACTTCACAGATACGCAGTATTTT. Its protein is CASSPPADFTDTQYF.

The chain combines TRBV28 with TRBJ1-1; D is perhaps TRBD1 (6 bases). V lost 5 bases to trimming and J lost 9 bases, with 16 bases between them. Germline CDR1 reads MDHEN; CDR2 reads SYDVKM. The CDR3 extends over 13 amino acids. The CDR3 region has the DNA TGTGCCAGCAGTGTTACACAGGGATTTCAAGCTTTCTTT. Protein sequence: CASSVTQGFQAFF.

V and J are TRBV6-5 and TRBJ2-1; D is perhaps TRBD2 (5 bases). There are 13 residues in the CDR3. Per the germline V gene, CDR1 is MNHEY and CDR2 is SVGAGI. V lost 0 bases to trimming and J lost 8 bases, with 8 bases between them. CDR3 sequence (DNA): TGTGCCAGCAGTTACTCGGCGCGGGATGAGCAGTTCTTC. It translates to CASSYSARDEQFF.

Concerning this clone itself: In the same sample, other DNA sequences code for this CDR3. V is TRBV4-1 and J is TRBJ2-7, with 9 positions matching TRBD1. V was clipped by 3 bases and J by 3 bases; unmatched bases: 6. The CDR3 covers 15 residues. From germline, CDR1 is MGHRA and CDR2 YSYEKL. The CDR3 DNA follows: TGCGCCAGCAGCCAGGGCCCGGGACAGGGCTACGAGCAGTACTTC. Encoded protein: CASSQGPGQGYEQYF.

This chain links TRBV28 with TRBJ1-3; D is unresolved. Germline V gene data show CDR1 as MDHEN and CDR2 as SYDVKM. The length of the CDR3 is 16 residues. V was trimmed by 3 bases and J by 0 bases, leaving 12 bases between them. The CDR3 nucleotides are TGTGCCAGCAGTTTCCCACTGATATACTCTGGAAACACCATATATTTT. Its translation: CASSFPLIYSGNTIYF.

In this sample, this clone turned up a few times. The V call is TRBV19, the J call TRBJ1-1; no clear D. Trimming pared 5 bases from V and 1 base from J, leaving 17 bases between. The length of the CDR3 is 16 residues. Per germline, CDR1 LNHDA and CDR2 SQIVND (reference sequence). The DNA of the CDR3 is TGTGCCAGTAGTTCCCATTGGCCCACCGCGAACACTGAAGCTTTCTTT. Protein sequence: CASSSHWPTANTEAFF.

This sequence joins TRBV6-5 and TRBJ1-1, with D possibly TRBD1 on 5 matching bases. V lost 9 bases, J lost 1 base, and 12 bases lay in between. The CDR3 sequence is 13 residues long. Germline V gene sequence: CDR1 MNHEY, CDR2 SVGAGI. CDR3 in amino acids: CASGRRENTEAFF. CDR3 sequence (DNA): TGTGCCAGTGGACGCAGGGAGAACACTGAAGCTTTCTTT.

The V call is TRBV7-2, the J call TRBJ1-1; D remains ambiguous. CDR1 and CDR2 (germline): SGHTA, FQGNSA. This CDR3 has 13 amino acids. V lost 0 bases to trimming and J lost 5 bases, with 7 bases between them. CDR3 sequence (DNA): TGTGCCAGCAGCTTAGCAGGGAGGACTGAAGCTTTCTTT. Translation gives CASSLAGRTEAFF. Variable domain in full (rest from reference TRBV7-2 and TRBJ1-1): GAGVSQSPSNKVTEKGKDVELRCDPISGHTALYWYRQSLGQGLEFLIYFQGNSAPDKSGLPSDRFSAERTGGSVSTLTIQRTQQEDSAVYLCASSLAGRTEAFFGQGTRLTVV.

This clone has a single count. The V call is TRBV6-2 or TRBV6-3, the J call TRBJ1-1; 12 bases are a match to TRBD1. After removal of 2 bases from V and 1 base from J, the junction contained 2 bases not matched to a gene. This CDR3 is built from 16 residues. Germline V lookup: CDR1 MNHEY, CDR2 SVGEGT. CDR3 sequence reads: CASSYPGQGANTEAFF. In DNA form, the CDR3 reads TGTGCCAGCAGTTACCCGGGACAGGGGGCGAACACTGAAGCTTTCTTT.

CDR3 amino acids: CASSEGAGSYEQYF. CDR3 sequence (DNA): TGTGCCAGCAGTGAAGGGGCAGGCTCCTACGAGCAGTACTTC. The J gene is TRBJ2-7, the V gene TRBV6-1, with unresolved D. The CDR3 is 14 residues long. In germline, CDR1 is MNHNS, CDR2 SASEGT. V was cut by 1 base and J by 0 bases, with 7 bases left in between.

The chain carries TRBV24-1 and TRBJ2-1, with 8 bases lining up with TRBD1. The CDR3 totals 14 residues. Germline V gene sequence: CDR1 KGHDR, CDR2 SFDVKD. J was trimmed by 6 bases and V by 7 bases; bases with no gene match: 7. CDR3 in DNA: TGTGCCACCAGCGATCCGGGACAGGTCAATGAGCAGTTCTTC. It codes for CATSDPGQVNEQFF.

The CDR3 nucleotides are TGTGCCAGCAGCACCCGACTAGCGGCGGTCGGGGAGCTGTTTTTT. Amino acid sequence: CASSTRLAAVGELFF. The genes are TRBV3-1 (or the pseudogene TRBV3-2) and TRBJ2-2, with 9 bases aligning to TRBD2. Germline V gene sequence: CDR1 LGHDT, CDR2 YNNKEL (reference sequence). J lost 7 bases, V lost 5 bases, and 8 bases had no gene match. The CDR3 runs to 15 residues.